These T cell receptor beta chains were read from a single sample in a study of human T cells and chemical hapten exposure. MiXCR, applied by TCRdb to the RACE reads, yields one record per CDR3 protein. Of 150,000 or so distinct CDR3 sequences detected, about 14% appear once; the ten largest clones hold approximately 1.5%. The source material was whole blood, sampled in connection with sensitization to the hapten diphenylcyclopropenone (DPC). The receptors originated from a woman aged 30 to 39 with alopecia areata. Some clones in this sample may be carry-over from other donors' samples. CDR3s include the opening cysteine and the closing phenylalanine or tryptophan. D genes are given only for firm matches. Part of the rows lack a size; the others show once, few, many or a class for expanded clones.

>TRBJ2-1|TRBD2|TRBV20-1|once
CSARGSLAGGPVYEQFF
TGCAGTGCTAGAGGTTCGCTAGCGGGGGGGCCAGTTTATGAGCAGTTCTTC
>TRBJ2-2|TRBD2|TRBV20-1|NA
CSARGALSGGSTGELFF
TGCAGTGCTAGAGGTGCCCTAAGCGGGGGGTCGACCGGGGAGCTGTTTTTT
>TRBJ2-3|TRBD1|TRBV29-1|NA
CSVPTGLGTDTQYF
TGCAGCGTCCCGACAGGGTTGGGCACAGATACGCAGTATTTT
>TRBJ2-1|NA|TRBV28|few
CASSGGPFNEQFF
TGTGCCAGCAGCGGGGGGCCGTTTAATGAGCAGTTCTTC
>TRBJ2-5|NA|TRBV29-1|few
CSVGGEETQYF
TGCAGCGTTGGGGGAGAGGAGACCCAGTACTTC
>TRBJ1-1|NA|TRBV6-2/TRBV6-3|NA
CASRKGGGNTEAFF
TGTGCCAGCAGAAAAGGAGGGGGGAACACTGAAGCTTTCTTT
>TRBJ2-6|NA|TRBV11-2|many
CASSLAISGSGANVLTF
TGTGCCAGCAGCTTAGCGATCAGTGGCTCTGGGGCCAACGTCCTGACTTTC
>TRBJ2-7|TRBD1|TRBV20-1|few
CSATRRDRGYEQYF
TGCAGTGCTACCCGCCGGGACAGGGGTTACGAGCAGTACTTC
>TRBJ2-1|TRBD2|TRBV27|many
CASIATSGRGYEQFF
TGTGCCAGCATCGCGACTAGCGGGAGGGGCTATGAGCAGTTCTTC
>TRBJ1-5|TRBD1|TRBV6-6|few
CASSYSTKPGTGGSDQPQHF
TGTGCCAGCAGTTACTCGACGAAACCCGGGACAGGGGGCTCCGATCAGCCCCAGCATTTT
>TRBJ2-3|TRBD2|TRBV6-1|NA
CASSEVRVAGRGDTQYF
TGTGCCAGCAGTGAAGTAAGGGTAGCGGGAAGGGGAGATACGCAGTATTTT
>TRBJ2-2|TRBD2|TRBV6-2/TRBV6-3|few
CASNSGGNTGELFF
TGTGCCAGCAATAGCGGGGGGAACACCGGGGAGCTGTTTTTT
>TRBJ2-7|TRBD2|TRBV6-5|few
CASRAVGAGEHEQYF
TGTGCCAGCCGAGCAGTCGGGGCGGGAGAACACGAGCAGTACTTC
>TRBJ2-5|NA|TRBV5-4|NA
CASSVLLETQYF
TGTGCCAGCAGCGTTCTTTTAGAGACCCAGTACTTC
>TRBJ2-5|NA|TRBV12-3/TRBV12-4|NA
CASSLNLGQYF
TGTGCCAGCAGCCTCAATTTGGGCCAGTACTTC
>TRBJ2-1|TRBD2|TRBV5-1|NA
CASSLDGLAGENWEQFF
TGCGCCAGCAGCTTGGATGGACTAGCGGGGGAGAATTGGGAGCAGTTCTTC
>TRBJ1-4|NA|TRBV29-1|many
CSASPGLRGEKLFF
TGCAGCGCCTCCCCGGGACTCAGAGGAGAAAAACTGTTTTTT
>TRBJ1-2|TRBD1|TRBV6-6|NA
CASSMTGEYGYTF
TGTGCCAGCAGCATGACAGGGGAATATGGCTACACCTTC
>TRBJ1-5|NA|TRBV12-3/TRBV12-4|NA
CASSLVRRGNQPQHF
TGTGCCAGCAGTTTAGTCCGGAGGGGCAATCAGCCCCAGCATTTT
>TRBJ1-5|NA|TRBV7-2|NA
CASSLEEYQPQHF
TGTGCCAGCAGCTTAGAAGAGTATCAGCCCCAGCATTTT
>TRBJ1-2|NA|TRBV11-2|NA
CASSLVGRITF
TGTGCCAGCAGCTTAGTAGGTCGGATAACCTTC
>TRBJ1-3|NA|TRBV9|NA
CASSATGAAGNTIYF
TGTGCCAGCAGTGCCACGGGGGCTGCTGGAAACACCATATATTTT
>TRBJ2-1|NA|TRBV3-1|few
CASSQVTRVTSNEQFF
TGTGCCAGCAGCCAAGTTACGAGGGTAACAAGCAATGAGCAGTTCTTC
>TRBJ2-7|NA|TRBV20-1|few
CSARGTEGETEQYF
TGCAGTGCTAGAGGCACAGAGGGGGAGACTGAGCAGTACTTC
>TRBJ1-1|NA|TRBV7-3|few
CASSLATGPEAFF
TGTGCCAGCAGCTTAGCCACGGGGCCTGAAGCTTTCTTT
>TRBJ2-1|NA|TRBV28|few
CASNQGEGRVNEQFF
TGTGCCAGCAATCAGGGGGAGGGCCGGGTAAATGAGCAGTTCTTC
>TRBJ2-7|TRBD1|TRBV7-6|many
CASSLFRDRVHEQYF
TGTGCCAGCAGCTTATTTAGGGACAGGGTTCACGAGCAGTACTTC
>TRBJ2-7|TRBD1|TRBV29-1|NA
CSVDTGVLYEQYF
TGCAGCGTTGATACAGGGGTCCTCTACGAGCAGTACTTC
>TRBJ1-1|NA|TRBV5-5|NA
CASSFRFSENTEAFF
TGTGCCAGCAGCTTTCGGTTTAGTGAGAACACTGAAGCTTTCTTT
>TRBJ2-4|TRBD1|TRBV20-1|NA
CSIAGGQKNIQYF
TGCAGTATCGCAGGGGGACAGAAAAACATTCAGTACTTC
>TRBJ1-1|TRBD1|TRBV7-8|NA
CASSPTGTGFIGTEAFF
TGTGCCAGCAGCCCAACCGGGACAGGGTTTATCGGGACGGAAGCTTTCTTT
>TRBJ2-7|NA|TRBV28|NA
CASTQLAGEQYF
TGTGCCAGCACCCAACTAGCTGGCGAGCAGTACTTC
>TRBJ2-3|TRBD2|TRBV20-1|NA
CSAERTSGVVDTQYF
TGCAGTGCTGAACGGACTAGCGGGGTTGTGGATACGCAGTATTTT
>TRBJ2-3|TRBD2|TRBV10-2|once
CASMELAGGPDTQYF
TGCGCCAGCATGGAACTAGCGGGGGGGCCAGATACGCAGTATTTT